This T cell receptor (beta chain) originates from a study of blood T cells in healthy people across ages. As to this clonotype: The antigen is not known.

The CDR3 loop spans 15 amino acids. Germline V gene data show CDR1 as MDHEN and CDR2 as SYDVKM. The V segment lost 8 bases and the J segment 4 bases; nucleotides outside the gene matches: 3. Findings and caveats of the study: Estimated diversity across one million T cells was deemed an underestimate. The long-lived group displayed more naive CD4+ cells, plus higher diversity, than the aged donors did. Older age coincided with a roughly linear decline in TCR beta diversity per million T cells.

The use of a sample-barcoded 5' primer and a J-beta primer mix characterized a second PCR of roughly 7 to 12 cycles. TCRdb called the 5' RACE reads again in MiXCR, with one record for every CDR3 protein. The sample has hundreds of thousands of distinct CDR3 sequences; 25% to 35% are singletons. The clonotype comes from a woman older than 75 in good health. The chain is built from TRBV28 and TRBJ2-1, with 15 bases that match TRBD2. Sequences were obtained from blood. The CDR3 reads CASLGLAGGYNEQFF. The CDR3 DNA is TGTGCCAGCCTGGGACTAGCGGGGGGTTACAATGAGCAGTTCTTC.